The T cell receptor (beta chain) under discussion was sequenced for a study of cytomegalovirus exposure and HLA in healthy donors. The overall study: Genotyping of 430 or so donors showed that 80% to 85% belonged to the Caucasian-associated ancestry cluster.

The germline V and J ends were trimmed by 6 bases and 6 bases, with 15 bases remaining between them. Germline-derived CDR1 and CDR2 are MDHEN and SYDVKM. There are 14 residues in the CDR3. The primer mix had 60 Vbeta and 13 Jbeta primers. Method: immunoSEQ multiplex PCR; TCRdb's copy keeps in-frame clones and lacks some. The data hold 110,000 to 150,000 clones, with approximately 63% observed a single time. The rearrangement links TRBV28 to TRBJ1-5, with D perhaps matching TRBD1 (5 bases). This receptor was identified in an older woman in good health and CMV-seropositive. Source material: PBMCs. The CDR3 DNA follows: TGTGCCAGCAGGCCTCCGGGGGATACTCAGCCCCAGCATTTT. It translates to CASRPPGDTQPQHF.